This T cell receptor beta chain was recovered during a study of T-cell memory formation after mild COVID-19. Study summary: Each donor largely had its own TCR clusters.

Study results and limitations: Of the contracting clones, CD4+ ones lay mainly in CM and EM, and CD8+ ones in EMRA. There was a balanced CD4/CD8 profile in clones contracting day 15 to 85, and later expanders leaned CD4+.

Each CDR3 protein is one row after TCRdb ran MiXCR on the 5' RACE reads. The table has 200,000 to 300,000 distinct CDR3 sequences, approximately 15% seen once. The CDR3 is 15 amino acids. V shed 7 bases and J shed 6 bases, with 21 bases lying between them. Germline V lookup: CDR1 SGDLS, CDR2 YYNGEE. Comment on this clonotype: As yet, its antigen is unknown.

This clonotype originated in a man between 18 and 29 years old who had mild COVID-19 (a few samples of this study predate the infection). Cell type and time point are not known. Sequences were obtained from PBMCs or a T cell subset sorted from them (not recorded which). The chain couples TRBV9 to TRBJ2-3; D not resolved. The CDR3 region has the DNA TGTGCCAGCGGCCCAACAGCTCCTAAGGTGGATACGCAGTATTTT. It codes for CASGPTAPKVDTQYF.